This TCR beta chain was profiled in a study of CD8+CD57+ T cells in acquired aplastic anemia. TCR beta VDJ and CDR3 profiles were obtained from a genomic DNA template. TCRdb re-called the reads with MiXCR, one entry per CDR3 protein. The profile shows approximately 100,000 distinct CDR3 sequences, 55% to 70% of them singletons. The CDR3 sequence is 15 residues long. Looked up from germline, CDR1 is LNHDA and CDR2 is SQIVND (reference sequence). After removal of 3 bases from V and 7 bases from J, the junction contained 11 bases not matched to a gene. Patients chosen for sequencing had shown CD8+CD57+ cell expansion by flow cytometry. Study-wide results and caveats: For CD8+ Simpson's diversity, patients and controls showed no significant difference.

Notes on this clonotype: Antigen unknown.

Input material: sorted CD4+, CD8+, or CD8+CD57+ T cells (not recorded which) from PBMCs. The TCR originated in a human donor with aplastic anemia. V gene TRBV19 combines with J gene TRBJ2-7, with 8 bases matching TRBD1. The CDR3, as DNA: TGTGCCAGTAGTATGGGCACAGGGGGATTTTGGGAGCAGTACTTC. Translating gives CASSMGTGGFWEQYF.